This passage covers 24 T cell receptor beta chains from one sample sequenced in a study of blood T cells in healthy people across ages. Then a second PCR, running roughly 7 to 11 cycles, was carried out with a sample-barcoded 5' primer and a J-beta primer mix. MiXCR, run by TCRdb on the 5' RACE reads, gives a single entry per CDR3 protein. Among 600,000 to 850,000 distinct CDR3 sequences listed, approximately 25% were seen once. This sample also belongs to another study, concerning T cells of mothers and their children.

Material: blood. Receptors originate from a boy between 10 and 17 years old in good health.

The chain combines TRBV20-1 with TRBJ1-2, with D maybe TRBD1 (5 bases). The CDR3 is made up of 15 amino acids. V was trimmed by 3 bases and J by 7 bases, leaving 21 bases between them. CDR1 and CDR2 from the germline V gene are DFQATT and SNEGSKA (reference sequence). The CDR3 DNA follows: TGCAGTGCTAGCCCTGGAGCGGGGGGAAAAAGTGGCTACACCTTC. Translated, it gives CSASPGAGGKSGYTF.

This clonotype was seen only a few times. The DNA for the CDR3 is TGTGCCAGCAGCTTGGCCGGGACTAGCATGAATACGCAGTATTTT. It translates to CASSLAGTSMNTQYF. The chain couples TRBV5-6 to TRBJ2-3; 9 nucleotides line up with TRBD2. With 0 bases clipped from V and 7 bases from J, the junction kept 6 bases outside the gene matches. The CDR3 is 15 residues long. Per the germline V gene, CDR1 is SGHDT and CDR2 is YYEEEE.

The gene calls are TRBV7-2 and TRBJ2-1; maybe TRBD2 (6 bases). With 5 bases removed from V and 0 bases from J, the gap between germline ends came to 17 bases. This CDR3 has 17 amino acids. Germline V gene sequence: CDR1 SGHTA, CDR2 FQGNSA. The CDR3 DNA follows: TGTGCCAGCAGCCGACACCTCGGGACTTCCTCCTACAATGAGCAGTTCTTC. Protein: CASSRHLGTSSYNEQFF.

This clonotype came up a few times. This chain uses TRBV20-1 with TRBJ2-5, with 9 bases that match TRBD2. This CDR3 spans 15 amino acids. CDR1 is DFQATT, CDR2 SNEGSKA, per germline (reference sequence). The trim removed 3 bases at V and 2 bases at J, leaving 7 bases unmatched. The CDR3 protein is CSASSIAGEQETQYF. CDR3 sequence (DNA): TGCAGTGCTAGCTCAATAGCGGGGGAACAAGAGACCCAGTACTTC.

This chain connects TRBV15 to TRBJ2-5; D may match TRBD1 or TRBD2 (5 bases each). The J call is doubtful: the DNA matches TRBJ2-1 better. CDR1 LNHNV and CDR2 YYDKDF come from the germline V gene (reference sequence). CDR3 length: 15 amino acids. CDR3 amino acids: CATGRVNGDYNEQFF. The CDR3 DNA reads TGTGCCACGGGGCGGGTGAATGGGGATTACAATGAGCAGTTCTTC.

In this sample, this clonotype turned up a few times. The chain recombines TRBV15 with TRBJ2-4; D possibly corresponds to TRBD1 (6 bases). The germline V gene has CDR1 LNHNV and CDR2 YYDKDF (reference sequence). CDR3 size: 15 residues. V dropped 8 bases and J dropped 2 bases, with 16 bases sitting between them. The CDR3 loop reads CATYDLGGTKNIQYF. CDR3 coding DNA: TGTGCCACCTACGATTTAGGGGGAACCAAAAACATTCAGTACTTC.

V and J are TRBV12-3 or TRBV12-4 and TRBJ2-7; the match to TRBD2 covers 13 bases. This CDR3 contains 17 residues. V was clipped by 7 bases and J by 6 bases; unmatched bases: 15. CDR3 sequence (DNA): TGTGCCAGCACCCTTAAAACCCGGACTAGCGGGAGCTTCGAGCAGTACTTC. Protein product: CASTLKTRTSGSFEQYF.

The V call is TRBV28, the J call TRBJ1-4; D remains ambiguous. Trimming left V 5 bases short and J 0 bases short, with 19 bases between. Germline CDR1 is MDHEN and CDR2 is SYDVKM. This CDR3 region has 18 residues. For the CDR3, the DNA is TGTGCCAGCAGTGCCTACGGGGAACCCACTGCAACTAATGAAAAACTGTTTTTT. Translating it yields CASSAYGEPTATNEKLFF.

V gene TRBV7-2 combines with J gene TRBJ2-5; unclear D gene. CDR3 length: 15 residues. Germline values: CDR1 SGHTA, CDR2 FQGNSA. Between the trimmed V and J ends, which lost 1 base and 4 bases, there was a span of 13 bases. CDR3: CASSLEGSPAETQYF. DNA for the CDR3: TGTGCCAGCAGCTTAGAAGGTAGCCCCGCAGAGACCCAGTACTTC. The full variable domain, rest sourced from reference TRBV7-2 and TRBJ2-5, is GAGVSQSPSNKVTEKGKDVELRCDPISGHTALYWYRQSLGQGLEFLIYFQGNSAPDKSGLPSDRFSAERTGGSVSTLTIQRTQQEDSAVYLCASSLEGSPAETQYFGPGTRLLVL.

The chain has TRBV7-2 and TRBJ1-2; 7 nucleotides line up with TRBD1. V shed 2 bases and J 6 bases; nucleotides not matched to a gene: 3. Germline values: CDR1 SGHTA, CDR2 FQGNSA. CDR3 length: 13 residues. DNA for the CDR3: TGTGCCAGCAGCTTACAGGGGGATCATGGCTACACCTTC. Amino acids: CASSLQGDHGYTF.

The chain uses TRBV27 and TRBJ1-2, with 9 bases lining up with TRBD1. The germline V gene has CDR1 MNHEY and CDR2 SMNVEV (reference sequence). The CDR3 has 14 residues. The junction had 4 bases not matched to a gene; V was cut back by 3 bases and J by 5 bases. The CDR3 region has the DNA TGTGCCAGCAGTTTGACAGGGGGGAAGTATGGCTACACCTTC. It translates to CASSLTGGKYGYTF.

The sample holds a few counts of this clonotype. This rearrangement joins TRBV29-1 to TRBJ2-5; a weak D match, TRBD1 (6 bases). The DNA end is a closer match to TRBJ2-7, so the J assignment may be wrong. Per the germline V gene, CDR1 is SQVTM and CDR2 is ANQGSEA. The CDR3 covers 12 residues. The CDR3: CSVGGPPYEQYF. The DNA for the CDR3 is TGCAGCGTTGGGGGGCCCCCCTACGAGCAGTACTTC.

This chain uses TRBV7-3 with TRBJ2-7; D may match TRBD1 or TRBD2 (6 bases each). Germline-derived CDR1 and CDR2 are SGHTA and FQGTGA. V was trimmed by 5 bases and J by 4 bases, leaving 18 bases between them. This CDR3 is built from 15 residues. CDR3 nucleotide sequence: TGTGCCAGCAGCCGAGTTTACAGGGACTTGTACGAGCAGTACTTC. It specifies CASSRVYRDLYEQYF.

This chain uses TRBV29-1 with TRBJ2-5; D is unresolved. The DNA end favors TRBJ2-7, so the J call may be wrong. Germline lookup yields CDR1 SQVTM and CDR2 ANQGSEA. The CDR3 spans 11 residues. The CDR3 loop reads CSAGSGYEQYF. Here the CDR3 DNA reads TGCAGCGCTGGGTCGGGCTACGAGCAGTACTTC.

This clonotype has just a few counts. The chain employs TRBV2 and TRBJ1-4; 8 bases match TRBD1. Germline V gene data show CDR1 as SNHLY and CDR2 as FYNNEI. Trimming took 6 bases from V and 3 from J; bases not matched to a gene: 0. CDR3 length: 13 residues. The CDR3 reads CASSRGPNEKLFF. The CDR3 nucleotides read TGTGCCAGCAGCAGGGGGCCTAATGAAAAACTGTTTTTT.

This clonotype occurred a few times. The chain uses TRBV11-2 and TRBJ1-4, with 7 bases that match TRBD1. The V segment lost 2 bases and the J segment 8 bases; nucleotides outside the gene matches: 14. The CDR3 length is 17 residues. Germline CDR1 SGHAT, CDR2 FQNNGV. The CDR3 loop reads CASSLPFTGDDREKLFF. CDR3 bases: TGTGCCAGCAGCTTACCTTTCACAGGGGACGATAGGGAAAAACTGTTTTTT.

In the case of this clonotype: Because it lacks the conserved phenylalanine or tryptophan at the end, this CDR3 is likely a read error. The rearrangement uses TRBV7-9 and TRBJ1-6; the match to TRBD1 covers 10 bases. Germline V gene lookup returns CDR1 SEHNR and CDR2 FQNEAQ (reference sequence). With 0 bases clipped from V and 7 bases from J, the junction kept 0 bases outside the gene matches. The CDR3 sequence is 15 residues long. CDR3 in DNA: TGTGCCAGCAGCTTAGCGGGACAGGGGAATTCACCCCTCCACCTT. Protein product: CASSLAGQGNSPLHL.

In the case of this clonotype: The junction differs from germline at one of its ends, possibly a read error. J is TRBJ2-5 and V is TRBV7-2; D is perhaps TRBD1 (5 bases). Germline CDR1 and CDR2: SGHTA and FQGNSA. The CDR3 runs to 11 residues. CDR3 protein: CASSLVRVAFF. The CDR3, as DNA: TGTGCCAGCAGCTTAGTCAGGGTTGCGTTCTTC.

The V and J genes are TRBV15 and TRBJ2-5; D is perhaps TRBD1 or TRBD2 (6 bases each). CDR3 length: 16 residues. CDR1 LNHNV and CDR2 YYDKDF come from the germline V gene (reference sequence). The germline V and J ends were trimmed by 0 bases and 5 bases, with 16 bases remaining between them. The CDR3 region is CATSRDPSGARETQYF. CDR3 sequence (DNA): TGTGCCACCAGCAGAGATCCTTCGGGGGCGCGTGAGACCCAGTACTTC.

This clonotype was observed a few times. The chain has TRBV10-2 and TRBJ2-7, with D possibly being TRBD1 (6 bases). The CDR3 is 13 residues long. The V end was cut by 3 bases, the J end by 3 bases, with 9 bases between. In germline, CDR1 is WSHSY, CDR2 SAAADI. DNA for the CDR3: TGCGCCAGCAGTGATGCAGGGGACTACGAGCAGTACTTC. Translated, it gives CASSDAGDYEQYF.

This chain links TRBV11-2 with TRBJ2-5, with 9 nucleotides matching TRBD2. The CDR3 is made up of 21 amino acids. The germline V gene has CDR1 SGHAT and CDR2 FQNNGV. J lost 3 bases, V lost 0 bases, and 20 bases had no gene match. CDR3 residues: CASSLESAGGAVEGLKETQYF. The CDR3 DNA sequence: TGTGCCAGCAGCTTAGAATCGGCGGGGGGGGCGGTGGAGGGATTAAAAGAGACCCAGTACTTC.

The chain links TRBV5-6 to TRBJ2-1; no definite D call. CDR3 length: 12 residues. Germline loops: CDR1 SGHDT, CDR2 YYEEEE. Trimming pared 0 bases from V and 7 bases from J, leaving 5 bases between. The chain's CDR3 is CASSLVWNEQFF. In DNA, the CDR3 is TGTGCCAGCAGCTTGGTTTGGAATGAGCAGTTCTTC.

This clonotype was seen more than once but under ten times. The rearrangement uses TRBV12-5 and TRBJ1-2; a weak D match, TRBD1 (5 bases). V lost 9 bases and J lost 4, with 15 bases in between. The CDR3 has 13 amino acids. Looked up from germline, CDR1 is LGHNT and CDR2 is FRNRAP. The CDR3 loop is CASSPGVTYGYTF. As DNA, the CDR3 is TGTGCTAGCTCCCCGGGGGTGACCTATGGCTACACCTTC.

This chain's CDR3 is CASSFASEETQYF. CDR3 nucleotides: TGTGCCAGCAGTTTCGCGTCTGAAGAGACCCAGTACTTC. The J gene is TRBJ2-1, the V gene TRBV12-3 or TRBV12-4; D is uncertain. The J call is doubtful: the DNA matches TRBJ2-5 better. The CDR3 loop spans 13 amino acids.